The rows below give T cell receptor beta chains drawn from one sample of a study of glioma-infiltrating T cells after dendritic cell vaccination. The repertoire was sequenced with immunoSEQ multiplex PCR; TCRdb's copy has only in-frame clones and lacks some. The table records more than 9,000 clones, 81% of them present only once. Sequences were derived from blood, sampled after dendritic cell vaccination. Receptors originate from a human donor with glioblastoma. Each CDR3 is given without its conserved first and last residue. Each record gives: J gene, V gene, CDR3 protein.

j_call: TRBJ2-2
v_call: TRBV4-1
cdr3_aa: ASSQDRAGTGELF

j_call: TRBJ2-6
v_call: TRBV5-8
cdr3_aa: ASSSYTGTGANVLT

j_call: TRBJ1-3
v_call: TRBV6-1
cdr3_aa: ASSTGLLSGNTIY

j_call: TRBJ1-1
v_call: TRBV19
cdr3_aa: ASSIWDSRNTEAF

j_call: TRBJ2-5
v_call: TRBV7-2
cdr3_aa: ASSLRAGGGETQY

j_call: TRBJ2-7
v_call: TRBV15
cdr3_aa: ATSPRLAGGYEQY

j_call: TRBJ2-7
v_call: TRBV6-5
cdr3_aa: ASSSLDRIYEQY

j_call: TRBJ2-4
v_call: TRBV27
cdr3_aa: ASSITTAGSAKNIQY

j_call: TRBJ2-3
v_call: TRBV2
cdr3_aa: ASTSGGGTDTQY

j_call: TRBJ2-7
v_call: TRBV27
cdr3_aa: ASSRTGGLGEQY

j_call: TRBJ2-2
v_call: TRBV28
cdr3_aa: ASSGDSGRPHTGELF

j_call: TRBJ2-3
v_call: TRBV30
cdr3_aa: AWSGASTDTQY

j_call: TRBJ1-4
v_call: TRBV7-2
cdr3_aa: ASSLGQGRRKLF

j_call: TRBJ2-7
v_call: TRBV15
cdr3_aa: ATSSGASGRIRSKYEQY

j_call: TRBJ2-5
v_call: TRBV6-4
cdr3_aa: ASSRLAGGQETQY

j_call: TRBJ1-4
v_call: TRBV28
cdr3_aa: ASSGRRGLTNEKLF

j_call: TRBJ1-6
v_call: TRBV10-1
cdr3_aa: ASSEPGDSPLH

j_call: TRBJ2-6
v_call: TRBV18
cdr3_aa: ASSPVQTSSGANVLT

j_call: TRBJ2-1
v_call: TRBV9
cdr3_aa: ASSAGLAGRSNHNEQF

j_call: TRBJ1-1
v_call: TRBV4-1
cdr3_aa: ASSQDRGNTEAF

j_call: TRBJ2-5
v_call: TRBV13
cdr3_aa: ATSRRLQETQY

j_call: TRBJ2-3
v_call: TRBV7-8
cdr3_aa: ASSHTTSGRSGDTQY

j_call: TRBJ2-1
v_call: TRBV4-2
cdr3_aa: ASSPGNQGGGNEQF

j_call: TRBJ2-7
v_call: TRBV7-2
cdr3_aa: ASSLDMWDSYEQY

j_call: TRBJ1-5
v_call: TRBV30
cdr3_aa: AWSNTDQQPQH

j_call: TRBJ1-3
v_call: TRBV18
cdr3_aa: ASSPQQGSSGNTIY

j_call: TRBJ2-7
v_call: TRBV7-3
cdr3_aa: ASSPDVEGSEQY

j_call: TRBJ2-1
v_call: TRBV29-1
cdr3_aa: SVGGANYKQF

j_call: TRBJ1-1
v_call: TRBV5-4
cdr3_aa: ASRTDSEAF

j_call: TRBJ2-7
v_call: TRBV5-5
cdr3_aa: ASSLGSGRGYEQY

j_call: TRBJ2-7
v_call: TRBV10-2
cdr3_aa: ATLTSANTYEQY

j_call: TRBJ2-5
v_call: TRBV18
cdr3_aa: ASSPQTTFAGGYQETQY

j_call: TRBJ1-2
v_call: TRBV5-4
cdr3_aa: ASSLAPGFNYGYT

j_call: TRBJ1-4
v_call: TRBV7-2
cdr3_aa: ASSLVQGQGLNEKLF

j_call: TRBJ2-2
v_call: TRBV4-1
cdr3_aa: ASSQGPGLAGEDGELF

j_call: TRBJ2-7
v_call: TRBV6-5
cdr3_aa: ASSLSSRYEQY

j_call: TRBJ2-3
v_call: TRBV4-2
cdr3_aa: ASSQDPSGSPDTQY

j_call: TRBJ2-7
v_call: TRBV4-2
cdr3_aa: ASSQDGTGGPSYEQY

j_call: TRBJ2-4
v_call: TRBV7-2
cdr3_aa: ASSSPGLAGIAKNIQY

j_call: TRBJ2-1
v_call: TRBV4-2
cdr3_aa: ASSQALASSYNEQF

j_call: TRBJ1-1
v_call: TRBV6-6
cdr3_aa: ASSLPPDTEAF

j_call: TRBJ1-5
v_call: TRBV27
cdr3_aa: ASRMTGGHQPQH

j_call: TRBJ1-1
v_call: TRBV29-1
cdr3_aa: SVDGGTENTEAF

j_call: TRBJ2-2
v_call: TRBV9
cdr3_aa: ASSFGGVGGELF

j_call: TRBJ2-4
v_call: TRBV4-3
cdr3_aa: ASSQGQGADIQY

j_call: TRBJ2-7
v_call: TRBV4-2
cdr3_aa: ASSQGEVAYEQY

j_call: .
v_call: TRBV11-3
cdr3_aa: ASSLSLAGANEQY

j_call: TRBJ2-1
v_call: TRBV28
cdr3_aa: ASSPRRTYNEQF

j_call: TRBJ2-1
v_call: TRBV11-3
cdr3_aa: ASSSPTYNEQF

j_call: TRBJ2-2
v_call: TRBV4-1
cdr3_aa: ASSQGSGHTGELF

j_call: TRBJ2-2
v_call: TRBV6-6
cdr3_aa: ASLTGTGGTGELF

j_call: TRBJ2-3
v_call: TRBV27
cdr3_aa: ASSLRGTDTQY

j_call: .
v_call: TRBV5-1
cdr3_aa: ASSFRTGVHEQY

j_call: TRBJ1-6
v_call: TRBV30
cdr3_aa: AWSVGTGDSPLH

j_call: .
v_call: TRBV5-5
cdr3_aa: ASSFDGVVYEQY

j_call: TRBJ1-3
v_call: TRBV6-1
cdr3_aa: ASMRPRSGNTIY

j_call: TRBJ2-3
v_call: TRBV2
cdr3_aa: ASSAGTGGSDTQY

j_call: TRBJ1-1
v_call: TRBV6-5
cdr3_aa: ASSYRGNTEAF